The T cell receptor (beta chain) described here comes from a study of blood T cell repertoires in COVID-19. Study background: Either two negative PCRs, clearance, or symptom resolution qualified Cohort 3 donors as recovered. There were acute and convalescent COVID-19 samples, and they came from the United States, Italy and Spain.

As handled by the study authors: The authors estimated nucleated cell counts from reference gene primer amplification. Here immunoSEQ multiplex PCR was the method, and the copy in TCRdb shows in-frame clones only, minus some. That table furnishes V, J and clone size, whereas the DNA furnished D and trimming. The table has 200,000 to 250,000 clones, 86% seen once; the top ten hold 3% to 3.5%. Participants had their cohort set by participant-reported clinical history. This CDR3 has 15 residues. Germline V gives CDR1 SGHRS, CDR2 YFSETQ. The V and J ends lost 2 bases and 5 bases respectively, with 11 bases between them.

The sample comprised PBMCs or T cells enriched from blood (not recorded which). The TCR was taken from a woman between 45 and 65 years old in a cohort exposed to, infected with or recovered from COVID-19 (not recorded which). This chain uses TRBV5-1 with TRBJ1-6, with a weak D call TRBD1 (6 bases). The CDR3 spells CASSLQGLNNSPLHF. Written as DNA, the CDR3 is TGCGCCAGCAGCTTACAGGGATTAAATAATTCACCCCTCCACTTT.